This TCR beta chain was sequenced for a study of response to subunit inactivated influenza vaccine. General study points: It was the authors' suggestion that each seasonal influenza vaccination recruits few new T cells.

In the case of this clonotype: The antigen remains unidentified.

TCRdb fed the RT-PCR reads into MiXCR, producing one record per CDR3 protein. The sample has around 850,000 distinct CDR3 sequences; approximately 17% are singletons. This CDR3 spans 16 amino acids. CDR1 is MDHEN, CDR2 SYDVKM, per germline. Trimming stripped 5 bases from V and 0 bases from J, with 14 bases between. V is TRBV28 and J is TRBJ2-1; possible D gene TRBD2, 5 bases. The sequenced sample was PBMCs from blood, obtained more than 4 days after vaccination. This receptor was identified in a man aged 50 or older who received an inactivated influenza vaccine. CDR3 sequence: CASSPHWESSYNEQFF. Here the CDR3 DNA reads TGTGCCAGCAGTCCACACTGGGAGAGCTCCTACAATGAGCAGTTCTTC.